This TCR beta chain was documented in a study of spatial heterogeneity in lung cancer. At least ten counts were recorded for this clonotype. The antigen is undetermined. Study-wide points: The study found that expanded intratumoral alpha and beta TCR counts tracked tumor mutation counts. Ubiquitous and regional nonsynonymous mutations were each tracked by the matching count of ubiquitous or regional expanded TCRs.

Using its own MiXCR run on the 5' RACE reads, TCRdb lists one record per CDR3 protein. The sample has nearly 5,000 distinct CDR3 sequences; around 14% are singletons. This CDR3 has 13 amino acids. Germline loops: CDR1 SGHAT, CDR2 FQNNGV. V was cut by 2 bases and J by 4 bases, with 6 bases left in between. Time point described: sample taken at primary tumor resection. The input material, whole RNA from tumor, nontumor lung or frozen PBMC, was sequenced unsorted. The chain joins TRBV11-2 to TRBJ1-5; D remains ambiguous. The source was lung tumor tissue, collected at surgery. The source of this sequence is a female donor with early-stage non-small cell lung cancer. DNA for the CDR3: TGTGCCAGCAGCTTATCGGGGAATCAGCCCCAGCATTTT. Protein sequence: CASSLSGNQPQHF.